Listed below are T cell receptor beta chains from one sample, sequenced in a study of Ad26.COV2.S vaccination and SARS-CoV-2 variants. Only in-frame clones appear in the TCRdb table, and some are missing; sequencing was by immunoSEQ multiplex PCR. The sample lists 430,000 or so clones; 75% to 95% were seen once. Sequencing used peripheral blood, obtained in a trial of Ad26.COV2.S vaccine versus placebo. These receptors originate from a person aged 18-60 years who received the Ad26.COV2.S COVID-19 vaccine or a placebo. Both conserved end residues are part of each CDR3. D genes are given only for firm matches. Some rows have no size entry. The others give once, few or many, or a class for an expanded clone.

clone size,J gene,D gene,V gene,CDR3 DNA,CDR3 protein
NA,TRBJ2-5,TRBD2,TRBV7-2,TGTGCCAGCAGCCCCGGGAGACTAGCGGGAGGACTGCAAGAGACCCAGTACTTC,CASSPGRLAGGLQETQYF
NA,TRBJ2-1,TRBD2,TRBV3-1/TRBV3-2,TGTGCCAGCAGCCTTCTAGCGGGAGACCCCAATGAGCAGTTCTTC,CASSLLAGDPNEQFF
NA,TRBJ1-1,NA,TRBV6-5,TGTGCCAGCAGACAGCAGAACACTGAAGCTTTCTTT,CASRQQNTEAFF
NA,TRBJ1-1,TRBD1,TRBV19,TGTGCCAGTCAGGACAGGGAGAACACTGAAGCTTTCTTT,CASQDRENTEAFF
few,TRBJ2-1,TRBD2,TRBV28,TGTGCCAGCAGTTCTTTCTCCGGCGGGAGGAAAAACAATGAGCAGTTCTTC,CASSSFSGGRKNNEQFF
NA,TRBJ1-1,NA,TRBV4-3,TGCGCCAGCAGCCAAGACTTCGGCAGCAAAACTGAAGCTTTCTTT,CASSQDFGSKTEAFF
NA,TRBJ2-6,NA,TRBV10-3,TGTGCCATCAGCGGGAGAATCGCTGGGGCCAACGTCCTGACTTTC,CAISGRIAGANVLTF
NA,TRBJ2-5,NA,TRBV5-1,TGCGCCAGCAGCTGGCGGGGGACATTACTAGCCCAAGAGACCCAGTACTTC,CASSWRGTLLAQETQYF
once,TRBJ2-3,NA,TRBV18,TGTGCCAGCTCACCAGCCGCCGACACAGATACGCAGTATTTT,CASSPAADTDTQYF
NA,TRBJ1-1,NA,TRBV5-1,TGCGCCAGCAGCTTGGGACACCTGAACACTGAAGCTTTCTTT,CASSLGHLNTEAFF
NA,TRBJ2-1,TRBD1,TRBV14,TGTGCCAGCAGCCAAGATGTAGCCCGACAGGGGGCCACCAATGAGCAGTTCTTC,CASSQDVARQGATNEQFF
NA,TRBJ2-7,TRBD2,TRBV28,TGTGCCAGCAGTTTCGGGGGGACCTACGAGCAGTACTTC,CASSFGGTYEQYF
once,TRBJ2-2,NA,TRBV7-9,TGTGCCAGCAGCTTAGAGGGACTTCTCACCGGGGAGCTGTTTTTT,CASSLEGLLTGELFF
NA,TRBJ1-5,NA,TRBV12-3/TRBV12-4,TGTGCCAGCAGCAGGAGGCAGCCCCAGCATTTT,CASSRRQPQHF
NA,TRBJ2-3,NA,TRBV23-1,TGCGCCAGCAGTCAATTCTATACGCAGTATTTT,CASSQFYTQYF
NA,TRBJ2-5,TRBD1,TRBV5-8,TGTGCCAGCAGCCGACCCCTGACAGGGAGCGAGACCCAGTACTTC,CASSRPLTGSETQYF